This TCR beta chain stems from a study of B cell selection in AIRE deficiency (dated by TCRdb to between 2018 and 2021). About the study as a whole: Researchers compared the TCRbeta repertoires of sorted blood CD4+ conventional T cells and regulatory T cells from AIRE-deficient patients with the corresponding repertoires from healthy controls. The TCR-sequenced cohort comprised roughly 5 AIRE-deficient APECED patients and roughly 5 healthy control donors. Study-level results and caveats: Shared Treg sequences had shorter CDR3s, reflecting a bias toward rearrangements with few non-templated nucleotide insertions. About 30% of the Treg TCRbeta sequences shared among healthy donors were found in patient Tconv cells, which suggests that Treg-biased clones were diverted into the Tconv compartment. Only TCRbeta chains were sequenced, and roughly 40% of the Treg sequences shared among healthy donors were also detected in healthy Tconv cells, possibly owing to differing TCRalpha chains. Of 3,000 to 4,500 shared Treg TCRbeta sequences, 25% to 35% were shared only among healthy donors and 9.3% only among patients, suggesting less efficient Treg selection without AIRE. TCRBV gene usage, CDR3 length and TCR diversity in Tconv and Treg cells from AIRE-deficient patients were found to be similar to those in cells from healthy donors.

Regulatory T cells were sorted as CD4+CD25hiCD127low/negative cells. The AIRE-deficient patients had APECED syndrome. Sorting of Tconv and Treg cells intended for TCRbeta sequencing was performed on a FACSAria flow cytometer. Sorted cells were collected into 5-ml round-bottom polystyrene tubes, and dry cell pellets were frozen at -80°C before sequencing. There are 15 amino acids in the CDR3, from cysteine to phenylalanine inclusive. The CDR3 DNA has 45 bases and is translated from base 1. Trimming takes 5 bases off V and 5 bases off J; junction bases not matched to a gene: 10. The germline V gene gives CDR1 as SGHAT and CDR2 as FQNNGV. TCRbeta chain sequencing was performed with the immunoSEQ platform. The source study handled its data this way. Tens of thousands of distinct TCRbeta sequences from patients and 9.56x10^4 from healthy donors were obtained from pooled Treg repertoires. Public Treg TCRbeta sequences were defined as those shared by two or more individuals and were then searched for in Tconv repertoires. Differences between groups were assessed using Mann-Whitney U tests with Bonferroni-Dunn correction in GraphPad Prism 7.03. TCRdb limited this immuneACCESS table to in-frame rearrangements with V and J called. A share of clones is missing; checked studies link under half to unresolved V genes, and the rest is unexplained. Clonal size and the V and J genes are those of that table, whereas D and trimming came from the DNA. A total of 4,000 to 6,500 clones appear in this sample, over 75% of them only once. The leading ten clones occupy roughly 2.7% of the sample.

On this clone: It has no known antigen specificity. The sample holds no much larger clone one base away, and base qualities are not on file.

The rearranged chain carries TRBV11-2 and TRBJ2-5, and 8 bases in between align with TRBD2. The sequenced sample was Tregs sorted from PBMCs. This sequence was found in a human donor with AIRE deficiency. The DNA reads TGTGCCAGCAGCACCGCCGGGGGGGGTGGCGAGACCCAGTACTTC. This yields the protein CASSTAGGGGETQYF.